This entry lists 23 T cell receptor beta chains sequenced from one sample in a study of T cells in Graves' hyperthyroidism and ophthalmopathy. RNA transcripts provided the source from which TCR beta CDR3 regions were amplified. When the TCR CDR3 underwent first-round RT-PCR, the HTBI primer set was used. TCRdb fed the multiplex PCR reads into MiXCR, producing one record per CDR3 protein. The top ten hold roughly 35% of the sample, which has a few hundred thousand distinct CDR3 sequences, roughly an eighth seen once. The sample consisted of blood. The receptor source for this set is a woman in her thirties or forties with Graves' ophthalmopathy.

The sample holds many counts of this clonotype. This chain uses TRBV20-1 with TRBJ1-1, with 7 bases matching TRBD1. Germline CDR1 DFQATT, CDR2 SNEGSKA (reference sequence). The CDR3 spans 15 residues. With V trimmed by 1 base and J by 4 bases, 9 bases remained unmatched. The CDR3 loop reads CSARGEGGLITEAFF. DNA of the CDR3: TGCAGTGCTAGAGGGGAAGGGGGCTTAATCACTGAAGCTTTCTTT.

This clonotype was picked up many times. The CDR3 DNA sequence: TGTGCCAGCAGTCCGCTCCGGGGGTCGGGTGAGCAGTTCTTC. It specifies CASSPLRGSGEQFF. The J gene is TRBJ2-1, the V gene TRBV27; TRBD2 is a possible D gene (6 bases). The CDR3 consists of 14 residues. CDR1 is MNHEY, CDR2 SMNVEV, per germline (reference sequence). V was pared by 5 bases and J by 9 bases, with 17 bases between.

The J gene is TRBJ1-1, the V gene TRBV3-1; no definite D call. Germline-derived CDR1 and CDR2 are LGHDT and YNNKEL (reference sequence). This CDR3 region has 10 residues. The ends were cut back, 7 bases at V and 6 bases at J, with 6 bases in the middle. CDR3 sequence reads: CASMGAEAFF. The DNA for the CDR3 is TGTGCCAGCATGGGAGCTGAAGCTTTCTTT.

The chain joins TRBV30 to TRBJ1-3, with TRBD1 matching over 7 bases. Germline V gene sequence: CDR1 GTSNPN, CDR2 SVGIG (reference sequence). The length of the CDR3 is 13 residues. The V segment lost 5 bases and the J segment 2 bases; nucleotides outside the gene matches: 3. As DNA, the CDR3 is TGTGCCTGGGAGGGGGCGACTGGAAACACCATATATTTT. Translation gives CAWEGATGNTIYF.

This clonotype has a count of ten or more. The rearrangement joins TRBV7-9 to TRBJ2-3; the D gene could be TRBD1 or TRBD2 (5 bases each). The ends were cut back, 6 bases at V and 7 bases at J, with 14 bases in the middle. There are 13 residues in the CDR3. In germline, CDR1 is SEHNR, CDR2 FQNEAQ (reference sequence). The CDR3 sequence is CASSLTEGYTQYF. In DNA form, the CDR3 reads TGTGCCAGCAGTCTTACCGAGGGGTATACGCAGTATTTT.

This clonotype was counted ten times or more. The chain combines TRBV11-2 with TRBJ2-1, with 8 bases matching TRBD2. The CDR3 sequence is 16 residues long. Germline assignment: CDR1 SGHAT and CDR2 FQNNGV. With 6 bases clipped from V and 6 bases from J, the junction kept 13 bases outside the gene matches. The CDR3 sequence: CASRDPSHSGSNEQFF. CDR3 DNA: TGTGCCAGCAGGGATCCATCCCACAGCGGGAGCAATGAGCAGTTCTTC.

This clonotype was counted many times. The V call is TRBV28, the J call TRBJ2-5, with TRBD2 matching 7 bases. After removal of 6 bases from V and 7 bases from J, the junction contained 14 bases not matched to a gene. CDR1 MDHEN and CDR2 SYDVKM come from the germline V gene. The CDR3 is made up of 15 amino acids. The CDR3 protein is CASSNREDLARTQYF. The CDR3 region has the DNA TGTGCCAGCAGCAATCGGGAGGACCTAGCTCGGACCCAGTACTTC.

The chain links TRBV7-2 to TRBJ2-6; 10 bases agree with TRBD2. In germline, CDR1 is SGHTA, CDR2 FQGNSA. The trim removed 5 bases at V and 0 bases at J, leaving 7 bases unmatched. There are 18 residues in the CDR3. The CDR3 loop is CASSQGTSVSSGANVLTF. In DNA, the CDR3 is TGTGCCAGCAGCCAAGGGACTAGCGTCAGCTCTGGGGCCAACGTCCTGACTTTC.

The J gene is TRBJ2-3, the V gene TRBV18; a possible D gene is TRBD2 (6 bases). Germline V gives CDR1 KGHSH, CDR2 LQKENI. CDR3 length: 15 amino acids. V was shortened by 1 base and J by 6 bases, with 14 bases between the two germline ends. This chain's CDR3 is CASSPLGAGKDTQYF. CDR3 DNA sequence: TGTGCCAGCTCACCACTGGGCGCGGGAAAGGATACGCAGTATTTT.

There are many counts of this clonotype. The V gene is TRBV6-2 or TRBV6-3, the J gene TRBJ1-5; TRBD1 matches 7 bases. The CDR3 sequence is 20 residues long. The trim removed 4 bases at V and 1 base at J, leaving 19 bases unmatched. Germline CDR1 reads MNHEY; CDR2 reads SVGEGT. The CDR3: CASSFFPTGSPKTSNQPQHF. The CDR3 DNA reads as TGTGCCAGCAGTTTTTTCCCGACAGGGTCACCGAAAACAAGCAATCAGCCCCAGCATTTT.

This clonotype was counted ten times or more. The chain recombines TRBV5-1 with TRBJ2-7; D gene unclear. Germline CDR1 reads SGHRS; CDR2 reads YFSETQ. Trimming removed 0 bases at V and 4 bases at J, with 17 bases between. The CDR3 contains 16 residues. The chain's CDR3 is CASSLGFSALNYEQYF. The CDR3 DNA follows: TGCGCCAGCAGCTTGGGATTCTCGGCTCTTAATTACGAGCAGTACTTC.

The chain is built from TRBV15 and TRBJ2-7; D gene unclear. Germline V gene sequence: CDR1 LNHNV, CDR2 YYDKDF (reference sequence). CDR3 length: 12 amino acids. Trimming removed 3 bases from V and 4 bases from J, with 7 bases in between. The CDR3 region has the DNA TGTGCCACCAGCAGGTTGGGGTACGAGCAGTACTTC. This codes for CATSRLGYEQYF.

The gene calls are TRBV5-1 and TRBJ1-6, with TRBD1 as a possible D gene (6 bases). The CDR3 totals 16 residues. Per the germline V gene, CDR1 is SGHRS and CDR2 is YFSETQ. Trimming left V 4 bases short and J 7 bases short, with 18 bases between. The CDR3 DNA reads as TGCGCCAGCAGCCCCGTGGCGGGAAGGGGGAATTCACCCCTCCACTTT. This codes for CASSPVAGRGNSPLHF.

This clonotype was observed a few times. The chain links TRBV3-1 to TRBJ2-1; D is perhaps TRBD2 (6 bases). Germline-derived CDR1 and CDR2 are LGHDT and YNNKEL (reference sequence). V was trimmed by 1 base and J by 1 base, leaving 11 bases between them. This CDR3 is built from 16 residues. For the CDR3, the DNA is TGTGCCAGCAGCCAAGCCTCCGGGGGATCCTACAATGAGCAGTTCTTC. Translated, it gives CASSQASGGSYNEQFF.

This clonotype was recorded many times. V and J are TRBV6-2 or TRBV6-3 and TRBJ2-5; 8 bases fit TRBD2. The ends lost 6 bases at V and 4 bases at J; junction bases unmatched: 7. Germline-derived CDR1 and CDR2 are MNHEY and SVGEGT. The CDR3 contains 14 residues. The CDR3 DNA follows: TGTGCCAGCAGGTACAGCGGGAGTGTAGAGACCCAGTACTTC. Encoded protein: CASRYSGSVETQYF.

The gene calls are TRBV10-2 and TRBJ2-1; TRBD2 matches 7 bases. V was clipped by 7 bases and J by 7 bases; unmatched bases: 7. Germline CDR1 and CDR2: WSHSY and SAAADI. The CDR3 length is 13 residues. The CDR3 spells CASTPTSLNEQFF. In DNA form, the CDR3 reads TGCGCCAGCACCCCGACTAGCTTGAATGAGCAGTTCTTC.

This clonotype was observed a handful of times. The chain employs TRBV3-1 and TRBJ1-6; D not resolved. This CDR3 spans 13 amino acids. CDR1 LGHDT and CDR2 YNNKEL come from the germline V gene (reference sequence). Trimming removed 3 bases at V and 8 bases at J, with 8 bases between. This CDR3 reads CASSQNGDSPLHF. CDR3 coding DNA: TGTGCCAGCAGCCAGAACGGGGATTCACCCCTCCACTTT.

This clonotype was counted between two and nine times. This rearrangement joins TRBV30 to TRBJ1-1; 10 bases are a match to TRBD1. V lost 3 bases, J lost 6 bases, and 4 bases stayed unmatched. The CDR3 is 13 residues long. Germline V lookup: CDR1 GTSNPN, CDR2 SVGIG (reference sequence). CDR3 sequence: CAWSLGTGAEAFF. Here the CDR3 DNA reads TGTGCCTGGAGCCTTGGGACAGGGGCTGAAGCTTTCTTT.

This clonotype was counted ten times or more. The chain is built from TRBV18 and TRBJ1-5; 9 nucleotides agree with TRBD1. The V segment lost 6 bases and the J segment 1 base; nucleotides outside the gene matches: 4. The CDR3 length is 15 residues. Germline V lookup: CDR1 KGHSH, CDR2 LQKENI. This CDR3 reads CASSLQGASNQPQHF. As DNA, the CDR3 is TGTGCCAGCTCTCTACAGGGGGCAAGCAATCAGCCCCAGCATTTT.

The genes are TRBV6-1 and TRBJ2-2; maybe TRBD1 (5 bases). Germline V gene lookup returns CDR1 MNHNS and CDR2 SASEGT. The CDR3 has 12 amino acids. Trimming took off 6 bases at V and 6 bases at J, with 8 bases between the two ends. This chain's CDR3 is CASRRGSGELFF. The CDR3 DNA follows: TGTGCCAGCAGAAGGGGCTCCGGGGAGCTGTTTTTT.

This clonotype was found a few times. The J gene is TRBJ2-5, the V gene TRBV6-2 or TRBV6-3; 10 positions match TRBD2. The CDR3 spans 16 residues. J was trimmed by 4 bases and V by 11 bases; bases with no gene match: 16. In germline, CDR1 is MNHEY, CDR2 SVGEGT. The CDR3 here is CASQGASGRVLETQYF. CDR3 in DNA: TGTGCCTCCCAAGGGGCTAGCGGGAGAGTTTTAGAGACCCAGTACTTC.

J is TRBJ1-1 and V is TRBV19; no clear D gene. The CDR3 consists of 14 residues. The germline V gene has CDR1 LNHDA and CDR2 SQIVND (reference sequence). Trimming cost V 5 bases and J 1 base, with 11 bases left between them. The CDR3 DNA reads as TGTGCCAGTAGTTCTCATTTAGCGAACACTGAAGCTTTCTTT. Protein product: CASSSHLANTEAFF.

The table lists this clonotype with many counts. The chain couples TRBV12-3 or TRBV12-4 to TRBJ2-3, with 11 bases matching TRBD2. This CDR3 spans 18 amino acids. J gave up 4 bases and V 1 base, and 10 bases lay outside the gene matches. The CDR3 DNA reads as TGTGCCAGCAGTTTAGGGTTTCTAGCGGGGGGTTCGTCAGATACGCAGTATTTT. Protein: CASSLGFLAGGSSDTQYF.